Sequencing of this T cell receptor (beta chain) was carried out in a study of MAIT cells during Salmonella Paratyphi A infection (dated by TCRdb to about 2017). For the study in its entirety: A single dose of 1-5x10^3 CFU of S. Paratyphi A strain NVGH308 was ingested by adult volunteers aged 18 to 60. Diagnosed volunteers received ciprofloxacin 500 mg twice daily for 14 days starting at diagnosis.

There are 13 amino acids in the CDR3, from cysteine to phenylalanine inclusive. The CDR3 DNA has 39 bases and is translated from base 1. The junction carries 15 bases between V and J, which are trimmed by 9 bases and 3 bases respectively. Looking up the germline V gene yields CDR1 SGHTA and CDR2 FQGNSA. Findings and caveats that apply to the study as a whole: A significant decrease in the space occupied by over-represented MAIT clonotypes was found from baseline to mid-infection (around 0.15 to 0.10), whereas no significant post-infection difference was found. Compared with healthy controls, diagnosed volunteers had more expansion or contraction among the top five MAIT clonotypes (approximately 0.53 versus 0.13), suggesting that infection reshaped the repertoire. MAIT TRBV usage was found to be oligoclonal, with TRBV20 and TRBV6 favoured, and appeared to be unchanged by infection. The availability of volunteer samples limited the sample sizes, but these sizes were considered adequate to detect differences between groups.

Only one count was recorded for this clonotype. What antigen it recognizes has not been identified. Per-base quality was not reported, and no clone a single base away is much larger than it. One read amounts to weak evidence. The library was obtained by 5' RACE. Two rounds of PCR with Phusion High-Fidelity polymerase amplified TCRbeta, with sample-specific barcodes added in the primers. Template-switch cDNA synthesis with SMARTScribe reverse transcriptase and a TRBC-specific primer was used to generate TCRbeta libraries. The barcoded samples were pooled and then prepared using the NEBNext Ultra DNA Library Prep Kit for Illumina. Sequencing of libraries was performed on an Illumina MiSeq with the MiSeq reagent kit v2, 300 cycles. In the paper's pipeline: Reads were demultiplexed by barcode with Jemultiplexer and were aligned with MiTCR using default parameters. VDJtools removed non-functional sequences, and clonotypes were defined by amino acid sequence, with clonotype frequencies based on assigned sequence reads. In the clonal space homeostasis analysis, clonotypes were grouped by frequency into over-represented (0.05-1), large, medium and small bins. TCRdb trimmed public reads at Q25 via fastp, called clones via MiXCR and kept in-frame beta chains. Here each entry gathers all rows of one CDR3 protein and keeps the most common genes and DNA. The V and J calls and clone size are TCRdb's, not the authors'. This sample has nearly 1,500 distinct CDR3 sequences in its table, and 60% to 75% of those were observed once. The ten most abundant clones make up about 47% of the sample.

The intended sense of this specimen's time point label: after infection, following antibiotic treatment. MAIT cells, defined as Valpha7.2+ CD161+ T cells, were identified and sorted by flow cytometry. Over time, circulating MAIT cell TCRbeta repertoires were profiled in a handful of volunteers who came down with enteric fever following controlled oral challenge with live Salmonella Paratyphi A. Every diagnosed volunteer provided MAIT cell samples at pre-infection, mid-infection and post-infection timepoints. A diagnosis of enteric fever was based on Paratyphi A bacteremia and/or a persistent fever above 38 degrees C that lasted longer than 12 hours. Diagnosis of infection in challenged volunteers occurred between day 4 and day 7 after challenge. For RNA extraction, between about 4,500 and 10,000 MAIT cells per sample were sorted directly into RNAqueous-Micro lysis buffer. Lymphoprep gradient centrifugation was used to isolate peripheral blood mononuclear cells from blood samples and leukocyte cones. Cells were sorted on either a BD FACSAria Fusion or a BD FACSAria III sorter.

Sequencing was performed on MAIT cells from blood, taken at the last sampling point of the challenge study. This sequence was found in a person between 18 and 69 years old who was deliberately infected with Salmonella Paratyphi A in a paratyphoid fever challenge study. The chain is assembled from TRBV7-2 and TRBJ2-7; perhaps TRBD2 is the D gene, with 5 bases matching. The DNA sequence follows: TGTGCCAGTTCAAACGGGGTCCACTACGAGCAGTACTTC. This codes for CASSNGVHYEQYF.